The 12 T cell receptor beta chains reported below all come from one sample, sequenced in a study of CD8+CD57+ T cells in acquired aplastic anemia. TCR beta VDJ combinations and CDR3 sequences were profiled from genomic DNA. Each CDR3 protein is one row after TCRdb ran MiXCR on the reads. The sample consists of 150,000 to 200,000 distinct CDR3 sequences, just under 65% of them appearing once. Sequenced sample: sorted CD4+, CD8+, or CD8+CD57+ T cells (not recorded which) from PBMCs. Receptors originate from a human donor in good health.

Worth noting for this clonotype: The CDR3 does not end in the conserved phenylalanine or tryptophan, so this is likely a read error. In DNA form, the CDR3 reads TGTGCCAGCAGCGTAGATCCGGGAGGCGACTATGGCTACACCTTG. It is translated as CASSVDPGGDYGYTL. The chain employs TRBV9 and TRBJ1-2; D is uncertain. The CDR3 runs 15 residues. Germline loops: CDR1 SGDLS, CDR2 YYNGEE. V was cut by 0 bases and J by 3 bases, with 12 bases left in between.

This clonotype showed up many times. V gene TRBV7-8 combines with J gene TRBJ2-2, with TRBD2 identical over 10 bases. Germline V lookup: CDR1 SGHVS, CDR2 FQNEAQ. The CDR3 length is 16 residues. The V segment lost 2 bases and the J segment 4 bases; nucleotides outside the gene matches: 4. The CDR3 coding sequence is TGTGCCAGCAGCTTACTAGCGGGAGTTATCACCGGGGAGCTGTTTTTT. Encoded protein: CASSLLAGVITGELFF. The complete variable domain, with remaining parts taken from reference TRBV7-8 and TRBJ2-2, reads GAGVSQSPRYKVAKRGQDVALRCDPISGHVSLFWYQQALGQGPEFLTYFQNEAQLDKSGLPSDRFFAERPEGSVSTLKIQRTQQEDSAVYLCASSLLAGVITGELFFGEGSRLTVL.

This CDR3 is CSAPSSPDSRGWTQYF. The CDR3 coding sequence is TGCAGTGCCCCATCTTCCCCGGACTCCCGAGGGTGGACCCAGTACTTC. V and J are TRBV20-1 and TRBJ2-5, with D maybe TRBD2 (5 bases). V lost 6 bases, J lost 7 bases, and 27 bases lay in between. Germline CDR1 DFQATT, CDR2 SNEGSKA (reference sequence). This CDR3 has 16 residues.

The chain combines TRBV25-1 with TRBJ2-5, with 8 bases aligning to TRBD2. This CDR3 region has 13 residues. Unmatched junction bases numbered 4, after V lost 5 bases and J lost 5 bases. Looked up from germline, CDR1 is MGHDK and CDR2 is SYGVNS. DNA of the CDR3: TGTGCCAGCAGTTTCGGGGGGGTCGAGACCCAGTACTTC. This gives the protein CASSFGGVETQYF.

This clonotype has a handful of counts. The rearrangement joins TRBV2 to TRBJ1-5; D perhaps matches TRBD1 (5 bases). The germline V gene has CDR1 SNHLY and CDR2 FYNNEI. V was shortened by 10 bases and J by 1 base, with 8 bases between the two germline ends. The CDR3 is made up of 12 amino acids. The CDR3 here is CATRQSNQPQHF. DNA for the CDR3: TGTGCCACCCGACAGAGCAATCAGCCCCAGCATTTT.

This chain uses TRBV9 with TRBJ1-6; tentatively, D is TRBD1 (6 bases). CDR3 length equals 14 residues. Trimming took 0 bases from V and 7 from J, leaving 8 bases between them. Germline V CDR1 and CDR2: SGDLS, YYNGEE. CDR3 DNA sequence: TGTGCCAGCAGCGTAGCTACAGGGAATTCACCCCTCCACTTT. The encoded protein is CASSVATGNSPLHF.

The rearrangement joins TRBV20-1 to TRBJ2-7; TRBD1 agrees at 8 bases. From germline, CDR1 is DFQATT and CDR2 SNEGSKA (reference sequence). There are 14 residues in the CDR3. V was pared by 3 bases and J by 6 bases, with 10 bases of the junction left unmatched. In DNA, the CDR3 is TGCAGTGCTAGCTGGACAGGGAAACGTCTCGAGCAGTACTTC. Amino acids: CSASWTGKRLEQYF.

J is TRBJ2-3 and V is TRBV7-6; TRBD2 agrees at 9 bases. Germline V gene data show CDR1 as SGHVS and CDR2 as FNYEAQ. Unmatched junction bases numbered 7, after V lost 0 bases and J lost 6 bases. This CDR3 has 16 amino acids. The CDR3 DNA reads TGTGCCAGCAGCTTAGCTGGGGGACTAGCAGTGGATACGCAGTATTTT. Protein product: CASSLAGGLAVDTQYF.

V and J are TRBV2 and TRBJ2-7, with D unclear. Trimming removed 3 bases at V and 7 bases at J, with 10 bases between. Germline V CDR1 and CDR2: SNHLY, FYNNEI. The CDR3 is 12 residues long. CDR3 DNA: TGTGCCAGCAGTGACGACCGCAGGGAGCAGTACTTC. Translated, it gives CASSDDRREQYF.

The chain combines TRBV20-1 with TRBJ1-1; possibly TRBD1 for D (6 bases). The CDR3 is 14 amino acids. CDR1 DFQATT and CDR2 SNEGSKA come from the germline V gene (reference sequence). V gave up 0 bases and J gave up 6 bases, with 14 bases separating them. Written as DNA, the CDR3 is TGCAGTGCTAGAGAGGCCGGGGGGGGCCCTGAAGCTTTCTTT. As protein: CSAREAGGGPEAFF.

The chain combines TRBV28 with TRBJ2-6, with TRBD1 as a possible D gene (6 bases). V lost 6 bases to trimming and J lost 0 bases, with 15 bases between them. Germline V gene data show CDR1 as MDHEN and CDR2 as SYDVKM. The CDR3 is 17 amino acids. The CDR3 loop is CASRSQGFSSGANVLTF. The CDR3 nucleotides read TGTGCCAGCAGGTCACAGGGTTTTAGCTCTGGGGCCAACGTCCTGACTTTC.

This chain links TRBV7-9 with TRBJ2-5, with D perhaps TRBD1 (6 bases). The CDR3 is made up of 15 amino acids. The V gene's germline CDR1 is SEHNR and CDR2 FQNEAQ (reference sequence). V was cut by 8 bases and J by 2 bases, with 18 bases left in between. CDR3 bases: TGTGCCAGCCGCTCGGTGGGACACTCTCAAGAGACCCAGTACTTC. Translation: CASRSVGHSQETQYF.